A selection of T cell receptor beta chains follows, all from one sample in a study of T cell responses to AZD1222 COVID-19 vaccine. Repertoires were generated with immunoSEQ multiplex PCR, while TCRdb's copy carries only in-frame clones and drops some. The sample shows 150,000 to 160,000 clones, 85% to 90% of them seen only once. The sample consisted of peripheral blood, taken 28 days after the second AZD1222 dose. The receptors shown here come from an adult who received the AZD1222 COVID-19 vaccine. Both conserved end residues are part of each CDR3. The order of the fields is J gene, clone size, D gene, V gene, CDR3 DNA, CDR3 protein. A D gene is named only where the DNA matches it firmly. Clone size appears in some rows only: once, few, many, or a class for an expanded clone.

>TRBJ2-3|NA|TRBD1|TRBV4-3
TGCGCCAGCAGCCACCCTAGGGGGCCTCCCACAGATACGCAGTATTTT
CASSHPRGPPTDTQYF
>TRBJ1-5|NA|NA|TRBV5-3
TGTGCCAGAAGCTTGTTAGATGTCGCCTATTACAGGGTCGAACAGCCCCAGCATTTT
CARSLLDVAYYRVEQPQHF
>TRBJ2-1|NA|TRBD1|TRBV5-1
TGCGCCAGCAGCCACCGACAGGGAAAAATTGATGAGCAGTTCTTC
CASSHRQGKIDEQFF
>TRBJ2-1|NA|TRBD2|TRBV5-6
TGTGCCAGCAGCTTCGCGGGGGGCGGAATCGGGCAGTTCTTC
CASSFAGGGIGQFF
>TRBJ2-7|NA|NA|TRBV4-1
TGCGCCAGCAGCCCCGGACCTAAGGACTACGAGCAGTACTTC
CASSPGPKDYEQYF
>TRBJ2-3|NA|NA|TRBV9
TGTGCCAGCAGCGTAGGAGTGACAGATACGCAGTATTTT
CASSVGVTDTQYF
>TRBJ1-5|NA|NA|TRBV28
TGTGCCAGCAGTTTATCGTGGGGTAGCAATCAGCCCCAGCATTTT
CASSLSWGSNQPQHF
>TRBJ2-5|NA|TRBD1|TRBV3-1/TRBV3-2
TGTGCCAGCAGCGTTAACAGGGGAATCGCCCCGGAGACCCAGTACTTC
CASSVNRGIAPETQYF
>TRBJ1-6|NA|NA|TRBV30
TGTGCCTGGAGTGGTATTTCGGATTGGGTCGGTTCACCCCTCCACTTT
CAWSGISDWVGSPLHF
>TRBJ2-3|NA|TRBD2|TRBV19
TGTGCCAGTAGGTCCGGGAGGGCCTTAGATACGCAGTATTTT
CASRSGRALDTQYF
>TRBJ2-2|NA|NA|TRBV11-2
TGTGCCAGCAGCCCAGGGACCGGAGGGACCGGGGAGCTGTTTTTT
CASSPGTGGTGELFF
>TRBJ2-1|NA|TRBD2|TRBV29-1
TGCAGCGTTGAAGCGGCTAGCGGGAGATCCTACAATGAGCAGTTCTTC
CSVEAASGRSYNEQFF
>TRBJ2-2|NA|NA|TRBV28
TGTGCCTCCTCGGGGGCGGGGAACCACCGAAGGACCGGGGAGCTGTTTTTT
CASSGAGNHRRTGELFF
>TRBJ1-2|NA|TRBD1|TRBV7-8
TGTGCCAGCAGCTCGGGACAGGCCCAAAACTATGGCTACACCTTC
CASSSGQAQNYGYTF
>TRBJ2-5|once|TRBD1|TRBV14
TGTGCCAGCAGCCTTGACAGGGGTCGGCAGACCCAGTACTTC
CASSLDRGRQTQYF
>TRBJ1-2|NA|NA|TRBV2
TGTGCCAGCAGTGAAGCAGGGGGGATGTCCTATGGCTACACCTTC
CASSEAGGMSYGYTF
>TRBJ2-5|NA|TRBD2|TRBV11-2
TGTGCCAGCAGCCCCGGGACTAGCGGGTCTACCCAAGAGACCCAGTACTTC
CASSPGTSGSTQETQYF
>TRBJ2-1|NA|NA|TRBV11-2
TGTGCCAGCAGCTTAGCTCTAAACAATGAGCAGTTCTTC
CASSLALNNEQFF
>TRBJ2-2|NA|NA|TRBV14
TGTGCCAGCACCCAGGGAGTCGGGACTGGCACCGGGGAGCTGTTTTTT
CASTQGVGTGTGELFF
>TRBJ1-1|NA|NA|TRBV6-2/TRBV6-3
TGTGCCAGCAGTCCCCCGACTACTTGGACGACTGAAGCTTTCTTT
CASSPPTTWTTEAFF
>TRBJ2-1|NA|TRBD1|TRBV2
TGTGCCAGCAGTGTGGGACAGAACAATGAGCAGTTCTTC
CASSVGQNNEQFF
>TRBJ2-7|NA|NA|TRBV28
TGTGCCAGCCGAGCAGGACCGATGCGCTACGAGCAGTACTTC
CASRAGPMRYEQYF
>TRBJ1-6|NA|NA|TRBV3-1/TRBV3-2
TGTGCCAGCAGCCAAGAGAGTGAAGCGAATTCACCCCTCCACTTT
CASSQESEANSPLHF
>TRBJ2-2|NA|NA|TRBV6-1
TGTGCCAGCAGTGAATACATGCACACCGGGGAGCTGTTTTTT
CASSEYMHTGELFF
>TRBJ1-2|NA|NA|TRBV6-5
TGTGCCAGCGGTTACGAAGCTAACTATGGCTACACCTTC
CASGYEANYGYTF
>TRBJ2-1|NA|NA|TRBV5-1
TGCGCCAGCAGCTTGGCAGGGACCAGGACCCTTGAGCAGTTCTTC
CASSLAGTRTLEQFF
>TRBJ1-4|NA|TRBD1|TRBV29-1
TGCAGCGTTGTTGGGACAGTGGGTGAAAAACTGTTTTTT
CSVVGTVGEKLFF
>TRBJ2-1|few|TRBD2|TRBV4-1
TGCGCCAGCAGCCACCCGGGACTAGCGGGAGGGCCCTCGCGGGATGAGCAGTTCTTC
CASSHPGLAGGPSRDEQFF
>TRBJ2-4|NA|NA|TRBV6-1
TGTGCCAGCAGTGAGGGTAGGACGACAGCCCTAGCCAAAAACATTCAGTACTTC
CASSEGRTTALAKNIQYF
>TRBJ2-1|NA|TRBD2|TRBV7-2
TGTGCCAGCAGCAGGGAGGGCTCCTACAATGAGCAGTTCTTC
CASSREGSYNEQFF
>TRBJ2-5|NA|TRBD2|TRBV19
TGTGCCAGTAGTAAAAGACTAGCGGGGGTGGAGACCCAGTACTTC
CASSKRLAGVETQYF
>TRBJ2-7|NA|NA|TRBV6-4
TGTGCCAGCAGTGAGGACGAACCGGGACTGAGCCTTCGCGAGCAGTACTTC
CASSEDEPGLSLREQYF
>TRBJ2-6|NA|NA|TRBV7-9
TGTGCCAGCAGCTTCTCAGGGGCCTCTGGGGCCAACGTCCTGACTTTC
CASSFSGASGANVLTF
>TRBJ2-7|NA|NA|TRBV18
TGTGCCAGCTCCCAACTGGGGGACGAGCAGTACTTC
CASSQLGDEQYF
>TRBJ2-1|NA|NA|TRBV18
TGTGCCAGCTCACCACCGAACGGGAGTAGGAATGAGCAGTTCTTC
CASSPPNGSRNEQFF
>TRBJ1-2|NA|NA|TRBV27
TGTGCCAGCAGTACGGGACCGGGTATTGGTGGCTACACCTTC
CASSTGPGIGGYTF
>TRBJ2-7|NA|TRBD2|TRBV3-1/TRBV3-2
TGTGCCAGCAGCCCGCGACTAGCACCGAAGGGCCTCGAGCAGTACTTC
CASSPRLAPKGLEQYF
>TRBJ2-7|NA|NA|TRBV11-2
TGTGCCAGCAGCTTGGCCTTCCTGCAGGCCACCTACGAGCAGTACTTC
CASSLAFLQATYEQYF
>TRBJ1-2|NA|NA|TRBV6-5
TGTGCCAGCAAAGGCGGGACTTTCAAAATTGATGGCTACACCTTC
CASKGGTFKIDGYTF
>TRBJ2-1|NA|TRBD2|TRBV7-2
TGTGCCAGCAGTCCTCCGGGACTAGCGGGAGGTACCTCCTACAATGAGCAGTTCTTC
CASSPPGLAGGTSYNEQFF
>TRBJ2-1|NA|NA|TRBV24-1
TGTGCCACCAGTGATCGAACAGGGAACTCCTACAATGAGCAGTTCTTC
CATSDRTGNSYNEQFF
>TRBJ1-1|NA|TRBD1|TRBV19
TGTGCCAGTGGGACAGGATCTTCCACTGAAGCTTTCTTT
CASGTGSSTEAFF
>TRBJ1-6|once|NA|TRBV27
TGTGCCAGCAGTCCCTTGTCCCCGGGGAATAATTCACCCCTCCACTTT
CASSPLSPGNNSPLHF
>TRBJ1-3|NA|NA|TRBV15
TGTGCCACCAGCGGTTGGGGTCTTGGAAACACCATATATTTT
CATSGWGLGNTIYF
>TRBJ2-7|NA|NA|TRBV6-5
TGTGCCAGCAGGAGAACCGGGACACCTCGGTACGAGCAGTACTTC
CASRRTGTPRYEQYF
>TRBJ1-5|NA|NA|TRBV24-1
TGTGCCACCCCCGGGGGTGTAGGGGATAGCAATCAGCCCCAGCATTTT
CATPGGVGDSNQPQHF
>TRBJ2-7|once|NA|TRBV18
TGTGCCAGCTCACCAACGGGAGAACGCTACGAGCAGTACTTC
CASSPTGERYEQYF
>TRBJ1-3|NA|NA|TRBV13
TGTGCCAGCAGCTTACGGGGTCGGGAAATCGCCATATATTTT
CASSLRGREIAIYF
>TRBJ1-1|NA|TRBD1|TRBV11-2
TGTGCCAGCAGCTACAGGGGGCGGAACACTGAAGCTTTCTTT
CASSYRGRNTEAFF
>TRBJ2-1|NA|TRBD2|TRBV28
TGTGCCAGCAGCCCAGGGACTAACTCCTACAATGAGCAGTTCTTC
CASSPGTNSYNEQFF
>TRBJ2-1|once|TRBD1|TRBV19
TGTGCCAGTAGTAGGACCACAGGGGTTAGCAGAAATGAGCAGTTCTTC
CASSRTTGVSRNEQFF
>TRBJ1-2|NA|NA|TRBV28
TGTGCCAGCAGGCCGCCGAGTTCGGGGAACTATGGCTACACCTTC
CASRPPSSGNYGYTF
>TRBJ1-2|NA|TRBD1|TRBV25-1
TGTGCCAGCAGTGCCTTGAAGGGGACAGGGGAGGTCAGCTATGGCTACACCTTC
CASSALKGTGEVSYGYTF
>TRBJ1-1|NA|NA|TRBV30
TGTGCCTGGAGTAGGGCTCTTGAAGCTTTCTTT
CAWSRALEAFF
>TRBJ2-1|NA|TRBD1|TRBV27
TGTGCCAGCAGTTTGATACAGGGGGCGACTGAGCAGTTCTTC
CASSLIQGATEQFF
>TRBJ2-5|NA|NA|TRBV19
TGTGCCAGTAGTCCGGGCCCCGACGTGTTCGAGACCCAGTACTTC
CASSPGPDVFETQYF
>TRBJ2-7|NA|NA|TRBV5-6
TGTGCCAGCAAATACATTCGGGGGGACACCTACGAGCAGTACTTC
CASKYIRGDTYEQYF